A single sample gave rise to the 3 T cell receptor beta chains below, sequenced in a study of blood T cell repertoires in COVID-19. TCRdb's copy holds only in-frame clones and misses some; the assay was immunoSEQ multiplex PCR. The sample has a few hundred thousand clones, 75% to 90% seen once. Sequencing was carried out using PBMCs or T cells enriched from blood (not recorded which). The receptors here all came from a woman aged 40 to 50 who had been exposed to COVID-19.

The table lists this clone with many counts. The chain employs TRBV13 and TRBJ2-5; TRBD2 aligns across 8 bases. Per germline, CDR1 PRHDT and CDR2 FYEKMQ (reference sequence). V shed 0 bases and J 1 base; nucleotides not matched to a gene: 4. The CDR3 loop spans 16 amino acids. CDR3 protein: CASSLGAGGLQETQYF. DNA of the CDR3: TGTGCCAGCAGCTTAGGGGCGGGGGGCCTCCAAGAGACCCAGTACTTC.

This chain uses TRBV10-2 with TRBJ1-4, with TRBD1 identical over 7 bases. The CDR3 has 13 residues. Trimming at V came to 6 bases and at J to 7 bases, leaving 5 bases not matched to a gene. CDR1 is WSHSY, CDR2 SAAADI, per germline. This chain's CDR3 is CASREGASEKLFF. DNA for the CDR3: TGCGCCAGCAGAGAGGGGGCTAGTGAAAAACTGTTTTTT.

J is TRBJ2-7 and V is TRBV7-9, with unresolved D. The germline CDR1 and CDR2 sequences are SEHNR and FQNEAQ (reference sequence). V dropped 5 bases and J dropped 0 bases, with 11 bases sitting between them. CDR3 length: 14 amino acids. CDR3 region: CASSPSPSSYEQYF. The CDR3 coding sequence is TGTGCCAGCAGCCCCTCGCCTAGCTCCTACGAGCAGTACTTC.